Each of the 28 T cell receptor beta chains below was sequenced from the same sample in a study of blood T cell repertoires in COVID-19. The method was immunoSEQ multiplex PCR; TCRdb's version includes in-frame clones alone and lacks a portion of them. The table shows tens of thousands of clones, with 88% occurring only once. The sample consisted of peripheral blood. Receptors were obtained from a woman older than 75 with active or convalescent COVID-19.

The J gene is TRBJ1-2, the V gene TRBV6-5, with D perhaps TRBD1 (6 bases). This CDR3 region has 16 residues. V lost 4 bases, J lost 4 bases, and 19 bases lay in between. Germline CDR1 reads MNHEY; CDR2 reads SVGAGI. This chain's CDR3 is CASSSRPKGGSYGYTF. The CDR3 nucleotides are TGTGCCAGCAGTTCCCGCCCTAAAGGGGGAAGCTATGGCTACACCTTC.

The gene calls are TRBV7-9 and TRBJ2-7; TRBD1 is a possible D gene (6 bases). The CDR3 runs 12 residues. V was trimmed by 6 bases and J by 3 bases, leaving 9 bases between them. CDR1 is SEHNR, CDR2 FQNEAQ, per germline (reference sequence). The CDR3 here is CASRMDSYEQYF. The DNA of the CDR3 is TGTGCCAGCAGGATGGACAGCTACGAGCAGTACTTC.

This sequence joins TRBV7-3 and TRBJ2-1; 9 positions match TRBD2. J lost 5 bases, V lost 3 bases, and 2 bases had no gene match. CDR1 and CDR2 from the germline V gene are SGHTA and FQGTGA. The CDR3 is 14 residues long. The CDR3 nucleotides are TGTGCCAGCAGCTTGACTAGCGGAAACAATGAGCAGTTCTTC. Its protein product is CASSLTSGNNEQFF.

This chain uses TRBV19 with TRBJ2-7, with 7 bases lining up with TRBD2. The CDR3 runs to 13 residues. CDR1 and CDR2 from the germline V gene are LNHDA and SQIVND (reference sequence). V gave up 1 base and J gave up 7 bases; unmatched junction bases: 4. CDR3 bases: TGTGCCAGTAGTATAGGACTAGCAGGAGAGCAGTACTTC. It encodes CASSIGLAGEQYF.

The chain joins TRBV3-1 (or the pseudogene TRBV3-2) to TRBJ2-5; 9 bases line up with TRBD2. Germline V gives CDR1 LGHDT, CDR2 YNNKEL (reference sequence). V lost 3 bases to trimming and J lost 0 bases; unmatched junction nucleotides: 8. The CDR3 consists of 17 residues. CDR3 region: CASSQRKGLAHQETQYF. For the CDR3, the DNA is TGTGCCAGCAGCCAGAGAAAGGGACTAGCACACCAAGAGACCCAGTACTTC.

CDR3 in DNA: TGTGCCAGCAGTTACGGGGCGGAAAGGAGAAGCTACACCTTC. This encodes CASSYGAERRSYTF. J is TRBJ1-2 and V is TRBV6-5, with D possibly matching TRBD1 (5 bases). Trimming cost V 2 bases and J 9 bases, with 16 bases left between them. Looked up from germline, CDR1 is MNHEY and CDR2 is SVGAGI. The CDR3 covers 14 residues.

The chain links TRBV7-2 to TRBJ2-5, with 8 bases fitting TRBD2. V shed 2 bases and J 5 bases; nucleotides not matched to a gene: 16. The CDR3 covers 18 residues. Per germline, CDR1 SGHTA and CDR2 FQGNSA. The CDR3: CASSLTNLGLASGETQYF. CDR3 nucleotide sequence: TGTGCCAGCAGCTTAACAAATCTCGGACTAGCCTCGGGGGAGACCCAGTACTTC.

This clone was seen just once. V and J are TRBV18 and TRBJ2-6; 9 nucleotides agree with TRBD1. Germline V gene lookup returns CDR1 KGHSH and CDR2 LQKENI. The CDR3 runs 17 residues. The junction had 8 bases not matched to a gene; V was cut back by 8 bases and J by 0 bases. In DNA, the CDR3 is TGTGCCAGCCACCGGGACAGGGCCTTCTCTGGGGCCAACGTCCTGACTTTC. Translating gives CASHRDRAFSGANVLTF. The whole variable domain, remainder taken from reference TRBV18 and TRBJ2-6, is NAGVMQNPRHLVRRRGQEARLRCSPMKGHSHVYWYRQLPEEGLKFMVYLQKENIIDESGMPKERFSAEFPKEGPSILRIQQVVRGDSAAYFCASHRDRAFSGANVLTFGAGSRLTVL.

This chain links TRBV24-1 with TRBJ1-2; D uncertain. Germline CDR1 KGHDR, CDR2 SFDVKD. V was clipped by 0 bases and J by 6 bases, with 7 bases between them. This CDR3 has 13 amino acids. DNA of the CDR3: TGTGCCACCAGTGATTTGAACATGAATGGCTACACCTTC. Translated: CATSDLNMNGYTF.

The chain uses TRBV6-2 or TRBV6-3 and TRBJ1-5; 7 bases fit TRBD1. CDR1 and CDR2 from the germline V gene are MNHEY and SVGEGT. Germline trimming cut 5 bases from V and 2 bases from J; bases unmatched to any gene: 6. This CDR3 contains 15 residues. The CDR3 region is CASSTGVRGNQPQHF. In DNA form, the CDR3 reads TGTGCCAGCAGTACAGGGGTTCGGGGCAATCAGCCCCAGCATTTT.

This clone is a singleton in its sample. The chain links TRBV5-3 to TRBJ2-5; 7 bases line up with TRBD1. TRBV5-3 is given ORF status, its function remaining uncertain. With 0 bases clipped from V and 2 bases from J, the junction kept 1 base outside the gene matches. The CDR3 has 14 amino acids. The CDR3 spells CARSLGGQQETQYF. The DNA for the CDR3 is TGTGCCAGAAGCTTGGGGGGACAGCAAGAGACCCAGTACTTC.

The CDR3 region has the DNA TGTGCCAGTAGTATTGGCAGGGGGACAAACACCATATATTTT. Translated, it gives CASSIGRGTNTIYF. V gene TRBV19 combines with J gene TRBJ1-3, with 7 bases lining up with TRBD1. CDR3 length equals 14 residues. Per the germline V gene, CDR1 is LNHDA and CDR2 is SQIVND (reference sequence). J gave up 6 bases and V 3 bases, and 5 bases lay outside the gene matches.

This clone was observed a single time. The junction does not match germline at one end; this may be a read error. The chain links TRBV2 to TRBJ1-1; tentative D call: TRBD1 (5 bases). CDR1 is SNHLY and CDR2 is FYNNEI in the germline V gene. The CDR3 has 11 amino acids. CDR3 in DNA: TGTGCCAGCAGTTATACCACCCCAGGGTCTTTT. It translates to CASSYTTPGSF.

J is TRBJ2-1 and V is TRBV5-1; maybe TRBD1 (6 bases). The CDR3 runs to 13 residues. The V and J ends lost 4 bases and 5 bases respectively, with 10 bases between them. Germline CDR1 reads SGHRS; CDR2 reads YFSETQ. CDR3 protein: CASSITGNNEQFF. In nucleotides, the CDR3 is TGCGCCAGCAGCATTACAGGGAACAATGAGCAGTTCTTC.

For this clone: A junction end diverges from the germline sequence, so it may reflect a read error. The J gene is TRBJ2-7, the V gene TRBV19, with 10 positions matching TRBD2. CDR1 is LNHDA and CDR2 is SQIVND in the germline V gene (reference sequence). The CDR3 extends over 15 amino acids. The CDR3 nucleotides are TGTGCCAGTAGTTTCAAGCGGGAGGGCCCCTATGAGCAGTACTTC. This gives the protein CASSFKREGPYEQYF.

This chain joins TRBV24-1 and TRBJ2-7; D ambiguous. V was shortened by 5 bases and J by 7 bases, with 14 bases between the two germline ends. CDR3 length: 13 amino acids. Germline loops: CDR1 KGHDR, CDR2 SFDVKD. Here the CDR3 DNA reads TGTGCCACCAGTGGACAACCCTCTGGTGAGCAGTACTTC. It yields the protein CATSGQPSGEQYF.

The chain links TRBV19 to TRBJ1-1, with D hard to call. There are 15 residues in the CDR3. V lost 5 bases to trimming and J lost 0 bases, with 13 bases between them. In germline, CDR1 is LNHDA, CDR2 SQIVND (reference sequence). The CDR3 spells CASSVRVVMNTEAFF. The CDR3, as DNA: TGTGCCAGTAGTGTGAGAGTCGTAATGAACACTGAAGCTTTCTTT.

The sample holds one count of this clone. This rearrangement joins TRBV12-3 or TRBV12-4 to TRBJ2-2; D call uncertain. Trimming cost V 5 bases and J 5 bases, with 6 bases left between them. The CDR3 is 12 residues long. The CDR3 DNA follows: TGTGCCAGCAGTACCAGGACCGGGGAGCTGTTTTTT. As protein: CASSTRTGELFF.

The rearrangement uses TRBV7-9 and TRBJ2-7; the match to TRBD1 covers 9 bases. The CDR3 sequence is 16 residues long. V was pared by 4 bases and J by 1 base, with 8 bases of the junction left unmatched. The germline gives CDR1 SEHNR, CDR2 FQNEAQ (reference sequence). The CDR3 nucleotides read TGTGCCAGCAGCTGGGGACCGGGACAGGGTTCCTACGAGCAGTACTTC. Encoded protein: CASSWGPGQGSYEQYF. Supplemented by reference TRBV7-9 and TRBJ2-7, the full variable domain reads DTGVSQNPRHKITKRGQNVTFRCDPISEHNRLYWYRQTLGQGPEFLTYFQNEAQLEKSRLLSDRFSAERPKGSFSTLEIQRTEQGDSAMYLCASSWGPGQGSYEQYFGPGTRLTVT.

The V and J genes are TRBV7-2 and TRBJ2-7, with 11 bases aligning to TRBD2. The CDR3 loop spans 15 amino acids. Trimming removed 1 base from V and 3 bases from J; junction bases left unmatched: 2. The V gene's germline CDR1 is SGHTA and CDR2 FQGNSA. CDR3 protein: CASSLVSGGGYEQYF. The CDR3 nucleotides are TGTGCCAGCAGCTTAGTTAGCGGGGGGGGCTACGAGCAGTACTTC.

V usage is TRBV5-4 and J usage is TRBJ2-3; D is possibly TRBD2 (5 bases). CDR1 is SGHNT and CDR2 is YYREEE in the germline V gene (reference sequence). The CDR3 totals 16 residues. V was cut by 6 bases and J by 0 bases, with 17 bases left in between. For the CDR3, the DNA is TGTGCCAGCAAAACGGGGTCAAAGAGCAGCACAGATACGCAGTATTTT. The encoded protein is CASKTGSKSSTDTQYF.

This clone showed up just once. The J gene is TRBJ2-7, the V gene TRBV29-1; tentative D call: TRBD2 (5 bases). This CDR3 region has 11 residues. V was pared by 6 bases and J by 4 bases, with 10 bases between. Germline V gene data show CDR1 as SQVTM and CDR2 as ANQGSEA. In DNA form, the CDR3 reads TGCAGCGTATCCGGGGAGTACGAGCAGTACTTC. Its translation is CSVSGEYEQYF.

This chain links TRBV6-5 with TRBJ2-7; maybe TRBD2 (6 bases). This CDR3 comprises 16 residues. Germline V gives CDR1 MNHEY, CDR2 SVGAGI. Trimming took 0 bases from V and 4 from J, leaving 16 bases between them. The CDR3 bases are TGTGCCAGCAGTTACTCGGGGGGTACGTCCCGTTACGAGCAGTACTTC. Translated, it gives CASSYSGGTSRYEQYF.

In DNA, the CDR3 is TGTGCCAGCTCACCGGCTAGCAACGCGAACACCGGGGAGCTGTTTTTT. Translating gives CASSPASNANTGELFF. V is TRBV18 and J is TRBJ2-2; a possible D gene is TRBD2 (5 bases). Trimming shortened V by 3 bases and J by 0 bases, and 11 bases separated the two germline ends. The CDR3 extends over 16 amino acids. CDR1 KGHSH and CDR2 LQKENI come from the germline V gene.

CDR3 region: CASSLSGTGITQYF. CDR3 in DNA: TGTGCCAGCAGCTTGTCCGGGACAGGGATCACCCAGTACTTC. The rearrangement joins TRBV7-2 to TRBJ2-5; TRBD1 agrees at 9 bases. Germline V gene data show CDR1 as SGHTA and CDR2 as FQGNSA. V was clipped by 3 bases and J by 8 bases; unmatched bases: 7. There are 14 residues in the CDR3.

The chain combines TRBV7-2 with TRBJ1-5; 8 positions agree with TRBD1. Trimming removed 2 bases from V and 7 bases from J; junction bases left unmatched: 13. The CDR3 extends over 17 amino acids. Germline CDR1 is SGHTA and CDR2 is FQGNSA. This chain's CDR3 is CASSLIGAGGAQQPQHF. CDR3 DNA: TGTGCCAGCAGCTTAATCGGGGCAGGGGGCGCCCAGCAGCCCCAGCATTTT. The full variable domain, rest sourced from reference TRBV7-2 and TRBJ1-5, is GAGVSQSPSNKVTEKGKDVELRCDPISGHTALYWYRQSLGQGLEFLIYFQGNSAPDKSGLPSDRFSAERTGGSVSTLTIQRTQQEDSAVYLCASSLIGAGGAQQPQHFGDGTRLSIL.

The chain uses TRBV6-5 and TRBJ1-2; a weak D match, TRBD1 (6 bases). CDR3 length equals 13 residues. Germline values: CDR1 MNHEY, CDR2 SVGAGI. Trimming stripped 2 bases from V and 8 bases from J, with 12 bases between. This CDR3 reads CASSYGDGGGYTF. CDR3 DNA sequence: TGTGCCAGCAGTTACGGCGATGGGGGCGGCTACACCTTC.

V usage is TRBV6-6 and J usage is TRBJ1-2; maybe TRBD1 (5 bases). CDR3 size: 12 residues. CDR1 MNHNY and CDR2 SVGAGI come from the germline V gene (reference sequence). V lost 6 bases, J lost 4 bases, and 9 bases lay in between. For the CDR3, the DNA is TGTGCCAGCAGCTTGGACACCTATGGCTACACCTTC. Translating it yields CASSLDTYGYTF.